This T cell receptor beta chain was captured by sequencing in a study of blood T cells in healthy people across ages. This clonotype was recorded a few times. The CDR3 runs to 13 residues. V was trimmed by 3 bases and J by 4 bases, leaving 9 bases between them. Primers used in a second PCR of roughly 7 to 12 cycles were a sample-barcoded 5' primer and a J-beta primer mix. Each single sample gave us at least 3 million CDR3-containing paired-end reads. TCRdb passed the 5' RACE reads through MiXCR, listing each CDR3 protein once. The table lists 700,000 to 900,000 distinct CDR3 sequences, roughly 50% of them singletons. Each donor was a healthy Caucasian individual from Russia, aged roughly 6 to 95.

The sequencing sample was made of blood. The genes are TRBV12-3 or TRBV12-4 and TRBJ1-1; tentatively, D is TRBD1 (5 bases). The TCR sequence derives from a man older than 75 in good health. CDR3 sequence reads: CASSFSGGTEAFF. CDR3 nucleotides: TGTGCCAGCAGTTTTTCCGGGGGCACTGAAGCTTTCTTT.